The subject of this entry is one TCR beta chain. Its antigen remains unidentified. The data are from a study of cytomegalovirus exposure and HLA in healthy donors. Study details: Within the Caucasian-associated ancestry cluster were around four fifths of the roughly 380 genotyped donors.

This CDR3 contains 14 residues. Trimming left V 7 bases short and J 7 bases short, with 19 bases between. Germline CDR1 is SGHAT and CDR2 is FQNNGV. Researchers ran the PCR with 60 Vbeta and 13 Jbeta primers. Assay used: immunoSEQ multiplex PCR; TCRdb lists only in-frame clones, some missing. Counted here are 150,000 to 200,000 clones, roughly 78% occurring once; the ten biggest clones make up less than 15%. Donors in the study were healthy people who gave bone marrow. Study-level results: Sequence variants that were highly shared formed a cluster that was likely a sequencing artifact. Later analysis identified several of the most significant clusters that appeared linked to common viral pathogens.

What was sequenced was PBMCs. The V call is TRBV11-2, the J call TRBJ2-5; D is perhaps TRBD2 (6 bases). The sequence was collected from a woman aged 50 to 60 in good health and CMV-seropositive. The CDR3 nucleotides are TGTGCCAGCACCCCCTTCCGCGGGGAAGGGACCCAGTACTTC. Encoded protein: CASTPFRGEGTQYF.